This T cell receptor beta chain emerged from a study of blood T cell repertoires in COVID-19. Trimming pared 3 bases from V and 1 base from J, leaving 12 bases between. From germline, CDR1 is SGHAT and CDR2 FQNNGV. The CDR3 is 15 amino acids. Original data processing: For nucleated cells, counts were estimated from reference gene primer amplification. Produced via immunoSEQ multiplex PCR; TCRdb's table is partial and in-frame only. V and J calls and clone size come straight from that table; D and trimming were deduced from the DNA. The repertoire holds 150,000 or so clones, with roughly 90% as singletons.

Sequencing was done on a sample of peripheral blood. This sequence was found in a woman aged 50 to 60 with acute or convalescent COVID-19. V is TRBV11-2 and J is TRBJ1-1; the D gene is possibly TRBD1 (6 bases). The CDR3, as DNA: TGTGCCAGCAGCTTTCTCAGGGGAAAGAACACTGAAGCTTTCTTT. Translation gives CASSFLRGKNTEAFF.